The clone carrying this TCR beta chain has only a few counts. The antigen is undetermined. The data belong to a study of vaccination effects on CD4 cells after COVID-19. General study points: Clones that were induced by infection or by vaccine showed marked contraction late after vaccination.

Viral peptide pool expansion of antigen-specific CD4+ T cells preceded sequencing in the ViraFEST assay. Subsequent to 10 days of culture, CD4+ T cells were isolated. BNT162b2 vaccine or mRNA-1273 vaccine was given to participants in two doses. Prior SARS-CoV-2 infection was absent in the vaccine recipients, as shown by negative nucleocapsid antibodies. The assay was immunoSEQ multiplex PCR, and TCRdb's table has in-frame clones only and misses some. Altogether roughly 56,000 clones are present, 55% to 85% being singletons, with the ten largest covering around 1.3%. The receptor comes from a human donor who received a COVID-19 vaccine. This material consisted of CD4+ T cells from PBMCs cultured with HCoV-229E spike peptides, taken after COVID-19 vaccination.

CDR3 nucleotide sequence: TGTGCCAGTAGTATAGACGGCTACAATGAGCAGTTCTTC. The encoded protein is CASSIDGYNEQFF. This chain links TRBV19 with TRBJ2-1; no reliable D call. Trimming stripped 0 bases from V and 3 bases from J, with 3 bases between. The CDR3 runs 13 residues. Germline V gives CDR1 LNHDA, CDR2 SQIVND (reference sequence).